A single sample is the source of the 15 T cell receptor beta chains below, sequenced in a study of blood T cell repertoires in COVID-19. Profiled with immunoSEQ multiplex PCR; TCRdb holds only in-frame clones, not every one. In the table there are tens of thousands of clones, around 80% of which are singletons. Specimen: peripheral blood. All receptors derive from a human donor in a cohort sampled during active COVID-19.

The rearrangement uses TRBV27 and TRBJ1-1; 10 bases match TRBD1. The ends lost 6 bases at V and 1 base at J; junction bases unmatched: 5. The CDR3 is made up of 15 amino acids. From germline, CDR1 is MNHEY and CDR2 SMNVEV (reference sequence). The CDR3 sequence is CASSPRTGGNTEAFF. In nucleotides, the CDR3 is TGTGCCAGCAGCCCTCGGACAGGGGGGAACACTGAAGCTTTCTTT.

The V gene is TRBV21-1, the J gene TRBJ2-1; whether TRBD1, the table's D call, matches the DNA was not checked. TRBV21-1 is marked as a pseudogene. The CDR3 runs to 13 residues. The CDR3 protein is CASKRQGNNEQFF. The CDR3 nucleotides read TGTGCCAGCAAAAGACAGGGGAACAATGAGCAGTTCTTC.

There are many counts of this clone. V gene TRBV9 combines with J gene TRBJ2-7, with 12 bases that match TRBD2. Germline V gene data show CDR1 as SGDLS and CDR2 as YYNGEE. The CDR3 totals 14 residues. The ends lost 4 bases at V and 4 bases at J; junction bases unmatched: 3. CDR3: CASSLAGGMYEQYF. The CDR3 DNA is TGTGCCAGCAGCCTAGCGGGGGGGATGTACGAGCAGTACTTC.

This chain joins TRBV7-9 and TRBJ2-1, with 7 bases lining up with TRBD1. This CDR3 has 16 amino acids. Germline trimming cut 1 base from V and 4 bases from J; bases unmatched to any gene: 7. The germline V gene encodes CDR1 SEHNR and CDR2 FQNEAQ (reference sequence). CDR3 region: CASSLGGDRGYNEQFF. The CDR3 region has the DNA TGTGCCAGCAGCTTAGGTGGGGACAGAGGTTACAATGAGCAGTTCTTC.

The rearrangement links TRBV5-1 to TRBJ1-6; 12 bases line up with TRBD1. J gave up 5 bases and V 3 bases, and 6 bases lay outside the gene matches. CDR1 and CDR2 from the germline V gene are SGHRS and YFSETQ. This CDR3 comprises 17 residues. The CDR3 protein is CASSYRDRGRNNSPLHF. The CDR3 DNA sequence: TGCGCCAGCAGCTACCGGGACAGGGGGCGAAATAATTCACCCCTCCACTTT.

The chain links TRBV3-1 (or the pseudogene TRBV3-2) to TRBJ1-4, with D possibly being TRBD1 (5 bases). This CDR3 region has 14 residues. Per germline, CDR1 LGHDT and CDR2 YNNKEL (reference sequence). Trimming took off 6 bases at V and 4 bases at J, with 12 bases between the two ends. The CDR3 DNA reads TGTGCCAGCAGTCGTCGACAGATTAATGAAAAACTGTTTTTT. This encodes CASSRRQINEKLFF.

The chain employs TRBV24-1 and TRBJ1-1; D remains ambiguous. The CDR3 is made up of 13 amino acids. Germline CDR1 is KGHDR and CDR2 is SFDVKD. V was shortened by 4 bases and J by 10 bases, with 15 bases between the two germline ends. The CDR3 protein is CATSEEQSKGAFF. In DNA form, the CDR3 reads TGTGCCACCAGTGAGGAACAGAGCAAAGGAGCTTTCTTT.

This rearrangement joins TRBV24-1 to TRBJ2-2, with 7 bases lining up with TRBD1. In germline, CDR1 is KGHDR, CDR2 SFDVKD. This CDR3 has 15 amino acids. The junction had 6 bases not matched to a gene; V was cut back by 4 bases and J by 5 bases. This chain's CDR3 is CATSDPTGRTGELFF. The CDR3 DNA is TGTGCCACCAGTGACCCGACAGGGAGAACCGGGGAGCTGTTTTTT.

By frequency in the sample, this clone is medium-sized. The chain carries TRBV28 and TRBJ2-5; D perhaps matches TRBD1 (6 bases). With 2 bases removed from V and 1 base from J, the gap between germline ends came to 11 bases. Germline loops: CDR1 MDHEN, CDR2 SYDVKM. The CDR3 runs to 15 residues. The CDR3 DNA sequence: TGTGCCAGCAGTTTACCCAGGGGCTTCCAAGAGACCCAGTACTTC. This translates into CASSLPRGFQETQYF.

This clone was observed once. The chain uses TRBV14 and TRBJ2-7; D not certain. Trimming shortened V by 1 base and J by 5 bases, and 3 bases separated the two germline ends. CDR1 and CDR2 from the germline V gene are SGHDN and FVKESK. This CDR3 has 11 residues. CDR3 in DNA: TGTGCCAGCAGCCAAGCTCACGAGCAGTACGTC. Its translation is CASSQAHEQYV.

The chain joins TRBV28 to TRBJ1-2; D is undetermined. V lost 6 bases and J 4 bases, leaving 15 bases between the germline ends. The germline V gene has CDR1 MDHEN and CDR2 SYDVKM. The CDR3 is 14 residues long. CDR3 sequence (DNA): TGTGCCAGCAGCCCCCCGGCGGGGAGCTATGGCTACACCTTC. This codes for CASSPPAGSYGYTF.

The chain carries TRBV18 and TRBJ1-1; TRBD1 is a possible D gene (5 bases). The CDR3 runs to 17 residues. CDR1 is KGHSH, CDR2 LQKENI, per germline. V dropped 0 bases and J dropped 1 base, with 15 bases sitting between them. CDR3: CASSPPGRVPSNTEAFF. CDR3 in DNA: TGTGCCAGCTCACCACCAGGCAGGGTCCCTTCGAACACTGAAGCTTTCTTT.

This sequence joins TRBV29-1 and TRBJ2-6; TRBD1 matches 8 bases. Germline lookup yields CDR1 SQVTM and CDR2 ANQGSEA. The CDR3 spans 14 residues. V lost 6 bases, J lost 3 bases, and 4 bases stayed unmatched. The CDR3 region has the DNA TGCAGCGTAGCAGGGGGCAGTGGGGCCAACGTCCTGACTTTC. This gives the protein CSVAGGSGANVLTF.

In DNA form, the CDR3 reads TGTGCCTGGAGTGTACAGGGGGGGCCGAACACTGAAGCTTTCTTT. It translates to CAWSVQGGPNTEAFF. The chain uses TRBV30 and TRBJ1-1; TRBD1 matches at 8 bases. In germline, CDR1 is GTSNPN, CDR2 SVGIG (reference sequence). Losses at the gene ends were 0 bases for V and 1 base for J; bases not matched to a gene: 4. The CDR3 runs to 15 residues.

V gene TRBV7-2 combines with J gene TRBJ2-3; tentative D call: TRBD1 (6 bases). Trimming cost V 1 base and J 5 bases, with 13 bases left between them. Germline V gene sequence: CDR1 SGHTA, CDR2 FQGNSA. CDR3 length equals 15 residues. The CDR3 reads CASSLEGTFLDTQYF. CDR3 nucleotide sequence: TGTGCCAGCAGCTTAGAGGGGACATTTCTAGATACGCAGTATTTT.